Sequencing of this TCR beta chain was carried out in a study of blood T cell repertoires in COVID-19. As for the study in general: Acute-phase and convalescent COVID-19 samples originated in the United States, Italy and Spain. T cells, B-cell-depleted T cells, or PBMCs supplied cDNA or gDNA.

CDR1 and CDR2 from the germline V gene are KGHSH and LQKENI. The CDR3 extends over 16 amino acids. V trimming: 2 bases; J trimming: 3 bases; junction bases outside the gene matches: 5. Profiled with immunoSEQ multiplex PCR; TCRdb holds only in-frame clones, not every one. The table has fewer than 80,000 clones, about four fifths seen once. The count of this clone is one. Input material: peripheral blood. This TCR was recovered from a woman older than 75 with acute or convalescent COVID-19. The V call is TRBV18, the J call TRBJ2-1; 9 bases are a match to TRBD2. The CDR3 nucleotides read TGTGCCAGCTCACCATCAGCGGGGGGCCTCTACAATGAGCAGTTCTTC. Its protein is CASSPSAGGLYNEQFF.